This is a list of T cell receptor beta chains from one sample in a study of CD8 T cells in ankylosing spondylitis. TCRdb processed the 5' RACE reads anew with MiXCR; each CDR3 protein has one entry. The table shows about 140,000 distinct CDR3 sequences, with about 7% occurring only once. Material for sequencing was blood, either unsorted or a sorted T cell fraction (not recorded which). Receptors were obtained from a female donor with ankylosing spondylitis or in good health (not recorded which). The CDR3 runs from the conserved cysteine through the conserved F or W.

V gene,CDR3 protein
TRBV3-1,CASSQGIPQALTYEQYF
TRBV7-3,CASSPTGGTDTQYF
TRBV29-1,CSVKGQGGDETQYF
TRBV7-9,CASSWRGVLLYGYTF
TRBV7-2,CASSPAGLDTNEQYF
TRBV3-1,CASQNRGRITEAFF
TRBV5-6,CASSLGWTGVAFF
TRBV12-3/TRBV12-4,CASSLLGLEQFF
TRBV5-4,CASSLALAWTDTQYF
TRBV7-8,CASSFTPSGNTEAFF
TRBV28,CASSLPIGGNTGELFF
TRBV18,CASSPDRGHEKLFF
TRBV29-1,CSVWDTFNYGYTF
TRBV13,CASSLDSRQGGYEQYF
TRBV7-2,CASSRDILAKNIQYF
TRBV7-2,CASTPRPTRGNEQFF
TRBV7-9,CASSLPDREETQYF
TRBV2,CASSIGTLGTGELFF
TRBV4-2,CASSQTTSGALDTQYF
TRBV5-5,CASSLEDPGSYTEAFF
TRBV11-2,CASSPPGLAGAYEQYF
TRBV7-9,CASSLAGQGVQPQHF
TRBV24-1,CATSDLKAGVRQETQYF
TRBV30,CAWSVFDQPQHF
TRBV30,CAWSVLGGSNEKLFF
TRBV28,CASSFRRGPYNEQFF
TRBV20-1,CSSPRTGVLNEQFF
TRBV7-9,CASSAAGNTGELFF
TRBV30,CAWSVLPGFSGYTF
TRBV7-8,CASSLRQNNEQFF
TRBV2,CASRAWGTSPEAFF
TRBV20-1,CSAETGLGSETQYF
TRBV30,CACPAQRGAPDTQYF
TRBV20-1,CSARDGGATGELFF
TRBV10-3,CAIRAGQGNYAQYF
TRBV12-3/TRBV12-4,CASSLGAENEKLFF
TRBV5-6,CASSIGTYNEQFF
TRBV20-1,CSARVLGRQHNQPQHF
TRBV6-1,CASREGPDTGELFF
TRBV11-2,CASSSWYDRSSYNEQFF
TRBV20-1,CSAEGSSYEQYF
TRBV12-3/TRBV12-4,CASSFSGGTEAFF
TRBV4-3,CASSQVGGAVEKLFF
TRBV20-1,CSAGQGPNTGELFF
TRBV5-1,CASSNGLSPTDTQYF
TRBV20-1,CSARALAGGSRDPYEQYF
TRBV29-1,CSVGDRLKRNNEQFF
TRBV7-2,CASSLEGQLGNTIYF
TRBV12-3/TRBV12-4,CASSLGITIRYEQYF
TRBV18,CASSPGTLGTEAFF
TRBV20-1,CSAEGLPNTGELFF
TRBV3-1,CASSQEGRTYTDTQYF
TRBV21-1,CASSKAPGTSGGPNAQFF
TRBV7-6,CASSSPDKNTEAFF
TRBV12-3/TRBV12-4,CASSFGGVEQYF
TRBV6-2/TRBV6-3,CASSYAGATNTEAFF